Sequencing of this T cell receptor beta chain was carried out in a study of blood T cell repertoires in COVID-19. Across the study: Samples of COVID-19 (acute and convalescent) were obtained from the United States, Italy and Spain. Sample material is recorded as cDNA or gDNA derived from T cells, B-cell-depleted T cells, or PBMCs.

Germline-derived CDR1 and CDR2 are SQVTM and ANQGSEA. This CDR3 contains 12 residues. The V and J ends lost 4 bases and 4 bases, in that order; junction bases with no gene match: 0. As processed by the authors: Amplification with reference gene primers provided the estimates of nucleated cell counts. Using immunoSEQ multiplex PCR, the repertoire was profiled, and TCRdb retains in-frame clones only, with some absent. V, J and clone size derive from that table, while D and trimming were established from the DNA sequence. The sample lists 40,000 to 60,000 clones; around 86% were seen once. V and J are TRBV29-1 and TRBJ1-5; 8 bases are shared with TRBD1. The sequence was collected from a human donor in a cohort sampled during active COVID-19. Specimen: peripheral blood. CDR3 amino acids: CSVGQGNQPQHF. In DNA form, the CDR3 reads TGCAGCGTTGGACAGGGGAATCAGCCCCAGCATTTT.